Shown below are 32 T cell receptor beta chains from a single sample sequenced in a study of cytomegalovirus exposure and HLA in healthy donors. In the PCR, 60 Vbeta and 13 Jbeta primers were used. Sequencing was performed with immunoSEQ multiplex PCR; in TCRdb, only in-frame clones are kept and a portion is missing. The sample holds about 110,000 clones, roughly 69% seen once. The specimen was PBMCs. These receptors all come from a man aged 50 or older in good health and CMV-seropositive.

The chain combines TRBV27 with TRBJ2-1; D may be TRBD1 (5 bases). Trimming removed 1 base at V and 2 bases at J, with 12 bases between. CDR1 is MNHEY and CDR2 is SMNVEV in the germline V gene (reference sequence). CDR3 length equals 16 residues. The CDR3 loop reads CASSLWAGQAYNEQFF. The DNA of the CDR3 is TGTGCCAGCAGTTTATGGGCAGGGCAGGCCTACAATGAGCAGTTCTTC.

The genes are TRBV9 and TRBJ1-2; 10 bases map to TRBD1. V trimming: 0 bases; J trimming: 2 bases; junction bases outside the gene matches: 4. CDR1 and CDR2 from the germline V gene are SGDLS and YYNGEE. CDR3 size: 16 residues. Written as DNA, the CDR3 is TGTGCCAGCAGCGTAGGCGGGACAGGGGCCAACTATGGCTACACCTTC. Protein: CASSVGGTGANYGYTF.

This chain joins TRBV5-5 and TRBJ2-3; D not resolved. Per the germline V gene, CDR1 is SGHKS and CDR2 is YYEKEE (reference sequence). Trimming removed 0 bases at V and 3 bases at J, with 5 bases between. The CDR3 is 13 residues long. The CDR3 DNA reads as TGTGCCAGCAGCTTGGTCAGTACAGATACGCAGTATTTT. Translation gives CASSLVSTDTQYF.

V usage is TRBV7-6 and J usage is TRBJ2-5, with unresolved D. This CDR3 is built from 12 residues. CDR1 is SGHVS, CDR2 FNYEAQ, per germline. Trimming cost V 1 base and J 5 bases, with 5 bases left between them. The CDR3 is CASSLDSETQYF. CDR3 DNA sequence: TGTGCCAGCAGCTTAGACAGTGAGACCCAGTACTTC.

The chain couples TRBV7-9 to TRBJ2-1; TRBD2 matches 10 bases. This CDR3 comprises 15 residues. The germline gives CDR1 SEHNR, CDR2 FQNEAQ (reference sequence). The V and J ends lost 5 bases and 7 bases, in that order; junction bases with no gene match: 8. DNA for the CDR3: TGTGCCAGCAGCCCCGCCAGCGGGGGGGGGAATGAGCAGTTCTTC. This codes for CASSPASGGGNEQFF.

The genes are TRBV7-3 and TRBJ2-2; D possibly corresponds to TRBD2 (5 bases). Trimming removed 5 bases from V and 5 bases from J, with 12 bases in between. Germline lookup yields CDR1 SGHTA and CDR2 FQGTGA. This CDR3 is 14 amino acids long. CDR3 sequence: CASSLEGATGELFF. The CDR3 DNA reads as TGTGCCAGCAGCCTAGAGGGCGCGACCGGGGAGCTGTTTTTT.

This clone was seen a handful of times. The CDR3 DNA sequence: TGTGCCAGCAGTTACGGACAGGAAGGCACTGAAGCTTTCTTT. It codes for CASSYGQEGTEAFF. The chain is built from TRBV6-6 and TRBJ1-1; 7 nucleotides agree with TRBD1. The CDR3 has 14 amino acids. Losses at the gene ends were 2 bases for V and 4 bases for J; bases not matched to a gene: 4. Germline V CDR1 and CDR2: MNHNY, SVGAGI (reference sequence).

CDR3 DNA sequence: TGTGCCAGCAGTGGACCGGGACTCCGAAACTGGAACACCGGGGAGCTGTTTTTT. Amino acids: CASSGPGLRNWNTGELFF. The J gene is TRBJ2-2, the V gene TRBV6-1; D may be TRBD2 (6 bases). The CDR3 is 18 residues long. V lost 4 bases and J lost 1, with 19 bases in between. Germline V gene data show CDR1 as MNHNS and CDR2 as SASEGT.

V gene TRBV14 combines with J gene TRBJ1-2, with D maybe TRBD1 (5 bases). Germline CDR1 is SGHDN and CDR2 is FVKESK. CDR3 length equals 13 residues. The V and J ends lost 3 bases and 5 bases respectively, with 10 bases between them. DNA of the CDR3: TGTGCCAGCAGCCATCAGGGATCTTATGGCTACACCTTC. Translated, it gives CASSHQGSYGYTF.

V usage is TRBV2 and J usage is TRBJ1-2; no reliable D call. The CDR3 covers 12 residues. Per the germline V gene, CDR1 is SNHLY and CDR2 is FYNNEI. Deletions cut 3 bases from V and 8 bases from J, with 10 bases between. Written as DNA, the CDR3 is TGTGCCAGCAGTGAGGAGGCAGGCGGCTACACCTTC. Translation: CASSEEAGGYTF.

The chain carries TRBV18 and TRBJ1-1, with a possible D match to TRBD1 (5 bases). CDR1 is KGHSH and CDR2 is LQKENI in the germline V gene. This CDR3 comprises 14 residues. V shed 6 bases and J shed 0 bases, with 11 bases lying between them. The CDR3 loop is CASSLTELNTEAFF. DNA of the CDR3: TGTGCCAGCTCCCTGACAGAGTTGAACACTGAAGCTTTCTTT.

The V gene is TRBV5-1, the J gene TRBJ2-5; 10 bases line up with TRBD2. This CDR3 is 16 amino acids long. Unmatched junction bases numbered 10, after V lost 5 bases and J lost 3 bases. The V gene's germline CDR1 is SGHRS and CDR2 YFSETQ. The CDR3 DNA follows: TGCGCCAGCAGATCAGGCAGCGGGGGGGCTAAAGAGACCCAGTACTTC. This sequence encodes CASRSGSGGAKETQYF.

The chain links TRBV6-1 to TRBJ1-1, with D tentatively TRBD1 (6 bases). Looked up from germline, CDR1 is MNHNS and CDR2 is SASEGT. The CDR3 has 11 amino acids. V was trimmed by 6 bases and J by 7 bases, leaving 9 bases between them. In nucleotides, the CDR3 is TGTGCCAGCAGGTGGACAGTTGAAGCTTTCTTT. Translation: CASRWTVEAFF.

The V call is TRBV19, the J call TRBJ1-1; weak D call: TRBD1 (6 bases). This CDR3 has 14 residues. V gave up 2 bases and J gave up 2 bases, with 9 bases separating them. Germline lookup yields CDR1 LNHDA and CDR2 SQIVND (reference sequence). CDR3 nucleotide sequence: TGTGCCAGTAGTATATGGACAGCTAACACTGAAGCTTTCTTT. It specifies CASSIWTANTEAFF.

This clone appeared a few times. This chain uses TRBV5-1 with TRBJ1-5, with 12 bases matching TRBD1. V dropped 0 bases and J dropped 6; count of bases not matched to a gene: 7. In germline, CDR1 is SGHRS, CDR2 YFSETQ. The CDR3 is 17 amino acids. The CDR3 spells CASSLGGQGAIGQPQHF. The CDR3 DNA reads as TGCGCCAGCAGCTTGGGGGGACAGGGGGCGATAGGTCAGCCCCAGCATTTT.

V is TRBV11-2 and J is TRBJ2-1; the D is unclear. This CDR3 comprises 12 residues. Germline loops: CDR1 SGHAT, CDR2 FQNNGV. The V gene lost 6 bases and the J gene lost 6 bases, with 9 bases spanning the gap. The CDR3 bases are TGTGCCAGCAGTACCGCCGGCAATGAGCAGTTCTTC. Translating it yields CASSTAGNEQFF. Full variable domain (rest looked up from reference TRBV11-2 and TRBJ2-1): EAGVAQSPRYKIIEKRQSVAFWCNPISGHATLYWYQQILGQGPKLLIQFQNNGVVDDSQLPKDRFSAERLKGVDSTLKIQPAKLEDSAVYLCASSTAGNEQFFGPGTRLTVL.

This chain joins TRBV5-1 and TRBJ2-3, with 11 bases that match TRBD1. Losses at the gene ends were 0 bases for V and 3 bases for J; bases not matched to a gene: 3. This CDR3 is 16 amino acids long. CDR1 and CDR2 from the germline V gene are SGHRS and YFSETQ. The CDR3 spells CASSLGGQGETDTQYF. The CDR3 nucleotides read TGCGCCAGCAGCTTGGGGGGACAGGGGGAGACAGATACGCAGTATTTT. The entire variable domain, with the rest obtained from reference TRBV5-1 and TRBJ2-3, is as follows: KAGVTQTPRYLIKTRGQQVTLSCSPISGHRSVSWYQQTPGQGLQFLFEYFSETQRNKGNFPGRFSGRQFSNSRSEMNVSTLELGDSALYLCASSLGGQGETDTQYFGPGTRLTVL.

The V call is TRBV21-1, the J call TRBJ2-5; TRBD1 reflects the table's D call only, with no check against the DNA. TRBV21-1 is a documented pseudogene. The CDR3 is made up of 16 amino acids. The CDR3 DNA reads TGTGCCAGCAGCGGAAAACAGGGGGCAATCCAAGAGACCCAGTACTTC. This codes for CASSGKQGAIQETQYF.

This chain uses TRBV11-2 with TRBJ1-1; tentatively, D is TRBD1 (6 bases). Trimming stripped 7 bases from V and 3 bases from J, with 12 bases between. The CDR3 runs to 13 residues. Germline V gene lookup returns CDR1 SGHAT and CDR2 FQNNGV. The CDR3 bases are TGTGCCAGCATTGGCAGGGGAGACACTGAAGCTTTCTTT. This codes for CASIGRGDTEAFF.

The chain has TRBV4-2 and TRBJ1-2; perhaps TRBD1 as D (5 bases). The length of the CDR3 is 14 residues. Germline lookup yields CDR1 LGHNA and CDR2 YNFKEQ. V was shortened by 0 bases and J by 10 bases, with 15 bases between the two germline ends. CDR3 sequence (DNA): TGTGCCAGCAGCCAAGATCGGGGGTCCCGTTTCTACACCTTC. Its protein product is CASSQDRGSRFYTF.

The chain carries TRBV29-1 and TRBJ2-1; 8 bases align to TRBD1. J gave up 4 bases and V 6 bases, and 8 bases lay outside the gene matches. The CDR3 totals 14 residues. Germline V CDR1 and CDR2: SQVTM, ANQGSEA. The CDR3 loop is CSVVDRGFYNEQFF. The CDR3 nucleotides are TGCAGCGTCGTAGACAGGGGATTTTACAATGAGCAGTTCTTC.

The chain uses TRBV5-6 and TRBJ1-1; tentative D call: TRBD1 (5 bases). Germline assignment: CDR1 SGHDT and CDR2 YYEEEE. The CDR3 loop spans 12 amino acids. V lost 3 bases and J 4 bases, leaving 7 bases between the germline ends. CDR3 DNA: TGTGCCAGCAGCTGGAGGGGCACTGAAGCTTTCTTT. Its translation is CASSWRGTEAFF.

V and J are TRBV15 and TRBJ2-3; possibly TRBD1 for D (6 bases). Germline CDR1 and CDR2: LNHNV and YYDKDF (reference sequence). The CDR3 spans 16 residues. Trimming took off 1 base at V and 5 bases at J, with 16 bases between the two ends. CDR3 region: CATSRGFRDNRDTQYF. The CDR3 DNA follows: TGTGCCACCAGCAGAGGGTTCCGGGACAACAGAGATACGCAGTATTTT. Combining the CDR3 with reference TRBV15 and TRBJ2-3 gives the whole variable domain DAMVIQNPRYQVTQFGKPVTLSCSQTLNHNVMYWYQQKSSQAPKLLFHYYDKDFNNEADTPDNFQSRRPNTSFCFLDIRSPGLGDTAMYLCATSRGFRDNRDTQYFGPGTRLTVL.

This chain uses TRBV6-1 with TRBJ1-5; D uncertain. Trimming took off 4 bases at V and 0 bases at J, with 22 bases between the two ends. Germline CDR1 and CDR2: MNHNS and SASEGT. The length of the CDR3 is 19 residues. The chain's CDR3 is CASSAQSYPLSDSNQPQHF. The CDR3 region has the DNA TGTGCCAGCAGTGCCCAGAGCTATCCTTTAAGCGATAGCAATCAGCCCCAGCATTTT.

The chain employs TRBV5-1 and TRBJ2-3; D possibly corresponds to TRBD2 (5 bases). Trimming removed 2 bases from V and 3 bases from J, with 13 bases in between. The CDR3 spans 15 residues. The germline gives CDR1 SGHRS, CDR2 YFSETQ. The CDR3 bases are TGCGCCAGCAGCTTTAGCGTGACGGGAACAGATACGCAGTATTTT. This gives the protein CASSFSVTGTDTQYF.

The table lists this clone with a few counts. V usage is TRBV6-5 and J usage is TRBJ1-5, with D perhaps matching TRBD1 (5 bases). CDR3 length equals 14 residues. V lost 4 bases, J lost 7 bases, and 14 bases lay in between. Germline CDR1 MNHEY, CDR2 SVGAGI. The CDR3 spells CASSLRRDGQPQHF. In DNA, the CDR3 is TGTGCCAGCAGTTTGCGCAGGGATGGACAGCCCCAGCATTTT.

J is TRBJ2-7 and V is TRBV7-9; 8 nucleotides match TRBD2. This CDR3 has 17 amino acids. Losses at the gene ends were 1 base for V and 1 base for J; bases not matched to a gene: 9. CDR1 is SEHNR and CDR2 is FQNEAQ in the germline V gene (reference sequence). In DNA form, the CDR3 reads TGTGCCAGCAGCTTAGAAGGTGGGTCTAGCGGGTCCTACGAGCAGTACTTC. This gives the protein CASSLEGGSSGSYEQYF.

The gene calls are TRBV30 and TRBJ2-5; the D is unclear. The germline V and J ends were trimmed by 5 bases and 13 bases, with 20 bases remaining between them. The CDR3 runs to 12 residues. CDR1 is GTSNPN and CDR2 is SVGIG in the germline V gene (reference sequence). The CDR3 DNA reads TGTGCCTGGGGAGCTAGGAACATCCCTACGTACTTC. Its protein product is CAWGARNIPTYF.

V gene TRBV5-1 combines with J gene TRBJ2-7; D uncertain. V lost 4 bases and J 3 bases, leaving 11 bases between the germline ends. Germline CDR1 is SGHRS and CDR2 is YFSETQ. The CDR3 runs 13 residues. CDR3 DNA sequence: TGCGCCAGCAGCAAGCAAGACTTCTACGAGCAGTACTTC. Translating it yields CASSKQDFYEQYF.

The chain has TRBV5-4 and TRBJ2-7, with a possible D match to TRBD1 (6 bases). This CDR3 region has 15 residues. Looked up from germline, CDR1 is SGHNT and CDR2 is YYREEE (reference sequence). V lost 3 bases and J lost 2, with 15 bases in between. The CDR3 region is CASSSSDRSTYEQYF. CDR3 DNA: TGTGCCAGCAGCTCGTCTGACAGGTCGACCTACGAGCAGTACTTC. The full variable domain, its missing parts supplied by reference TRBV5-4 and TRBJ2-7, is ETGVTQSPTHLIKTRGQQVTLRCSSQSGHNTVSWYQQALGQGPQFIFQYYREEENGRGNFPPRFSGLQFPNYSSELNVNALELDDSALYLCASSSSDRSTYEQYFGPGTRLTVT.

The table lists this clone with a few counts. This chain links TRBV5-1 with TRBJ1-2; D may be TRBD1 (6 bases). The CDR3 runs to 14 residues. V lost 0 bases and J 4 bases, leaving 10 bases between the germline ends. Germline V gives CDR1 SGHRS, CDR2 YFSETQ. CDR3 sequence: CASSLGTDTYGYTF. The CDR3 DNA reads as TGCGCCAGCAGCTTGGGGACAGATACCTATGGCTACACCTTC. The variable domain in full, completed from reference TRBV5-1 and TRBJ1-2, reads KAGVTQTPRYLIKTRGQQVTLSCSPISGHRSVSWYQQTPGQGLQFLFEYFSETQRNKGNFPGRFSGRQFSNSRSEMNVSTLELGDSALYLCASSLGTDTYGYTFGSGTRLTVV.

The rearrangement uses TRBV5-1 and TRBJ2-2; D is uncertain. Germline lookup yields CDR1 SGHRS and CDR2 YFSETQ. This CDR3 is built from 14 residues. Trimming took off 4 bases at V and 1 base at J, with 8 bases between the two ends. This chain's CDR3 is CASSPVMNTGELFF. The CDR3 coding sequence is TGCGCCAGCAGCCCGGTGATGAACACCGGGGAGCTGTTTTTT.